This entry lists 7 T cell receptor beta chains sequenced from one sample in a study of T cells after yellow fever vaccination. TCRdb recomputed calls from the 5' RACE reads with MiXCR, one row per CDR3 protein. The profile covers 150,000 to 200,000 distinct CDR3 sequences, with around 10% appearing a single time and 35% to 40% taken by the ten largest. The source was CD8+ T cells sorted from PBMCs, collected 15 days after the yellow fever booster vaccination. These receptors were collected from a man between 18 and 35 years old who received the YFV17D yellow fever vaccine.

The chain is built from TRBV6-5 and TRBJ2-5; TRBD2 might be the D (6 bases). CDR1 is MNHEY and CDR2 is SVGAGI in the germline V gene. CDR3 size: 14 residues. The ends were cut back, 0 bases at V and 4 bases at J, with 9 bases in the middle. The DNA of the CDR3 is TGTGCCAGCAGTTACTCCGACGGGGGAGAGACCCAGTACTTC. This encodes CASSYSDGGETQYF.

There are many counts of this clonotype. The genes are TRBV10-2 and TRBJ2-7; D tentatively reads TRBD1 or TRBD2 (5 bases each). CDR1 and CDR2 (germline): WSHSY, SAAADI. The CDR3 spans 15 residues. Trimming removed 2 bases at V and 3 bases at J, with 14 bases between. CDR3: CASSEPGGLNYEQYF. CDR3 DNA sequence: TGCGCCAGCAGTGAGCCTGGGGGATTGAACTACGAGCAGTACTTC.

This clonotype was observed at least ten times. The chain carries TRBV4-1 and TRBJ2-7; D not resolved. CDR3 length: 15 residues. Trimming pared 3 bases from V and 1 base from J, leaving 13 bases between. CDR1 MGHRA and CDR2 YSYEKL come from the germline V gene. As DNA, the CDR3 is TGCGCCAGCAGCCATCTTAAGACGGATTCCTACGAGCAGTACTTC. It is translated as CASSHLKTDSYEQYF.

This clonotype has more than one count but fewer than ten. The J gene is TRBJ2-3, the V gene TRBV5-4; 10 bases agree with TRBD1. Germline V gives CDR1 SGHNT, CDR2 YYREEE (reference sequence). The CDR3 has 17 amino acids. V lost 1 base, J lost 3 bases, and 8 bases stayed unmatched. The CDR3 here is CASSLFVGTGVTDTQYF. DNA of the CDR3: TGTGCCAGCAGCTTGTTTGTGGGGACAGGGGTAACAGATACGCAGTATTTT.

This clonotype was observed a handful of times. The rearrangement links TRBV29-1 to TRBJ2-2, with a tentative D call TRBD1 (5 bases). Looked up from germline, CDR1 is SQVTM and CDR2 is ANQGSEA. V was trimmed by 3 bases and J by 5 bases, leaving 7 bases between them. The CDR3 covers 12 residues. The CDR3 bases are TGCAGCGTTGAGAAGGGGACCGGGGAGCTGTTTTTT. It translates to CSVEKGTGELFF.

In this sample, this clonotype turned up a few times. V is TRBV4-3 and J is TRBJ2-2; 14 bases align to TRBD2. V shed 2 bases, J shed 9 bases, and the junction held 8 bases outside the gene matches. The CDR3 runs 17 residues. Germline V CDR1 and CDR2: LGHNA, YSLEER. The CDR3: CASSQFPTSGGARELFF. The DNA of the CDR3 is TGCGCCAGCAGCCAATTCCCGACTAGCGGGGGGGCGCGGGAGCTGTTTTTT.

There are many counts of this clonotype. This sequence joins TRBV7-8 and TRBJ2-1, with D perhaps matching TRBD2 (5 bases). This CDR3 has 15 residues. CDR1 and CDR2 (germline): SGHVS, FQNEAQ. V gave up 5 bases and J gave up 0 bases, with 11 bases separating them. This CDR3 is CASSPTTSSYNEQFF. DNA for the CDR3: TGTGCCAGCAGCCCGACTACCAGCTCCTACAATGAGCAGTTCTTC. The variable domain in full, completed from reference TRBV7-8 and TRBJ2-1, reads GAGVSQSPRYKVAKRGQDVALRCDPISGHVSLFWYQQALGQGPEFLTYFQNEAQLDKSGLPSDRFFAERPEGSVSTLKIQRTQQEDSAVYLCASSPTTSSYNEQFFGPGTRLTVL.